The TCR beta chain under discussion was sequenced for a study of graft-versus-host responses after intestinal transplantation. CDR3 length equals 16 residues. Trimming removed 3 bases from V and 0 bases from J; junction bases left unmatched: 5. Germline V CDR1 and CDR2: MGHRA, YSYEKL. Clones were read by immunoSEQ multiplex PCR, and TCRdb kept only the in-frame ones, dropping some. The sample carries 120,000 or so clones, roughly 95% recorded once. As concerns this clone: Its antigen is as yet unknown.

The chain joins TRBV4-1 to TRBJ2-1, with 7 bases lining up with TRBD2. Sequencing used unstimulated CD8+ T cells sorted from spleen or lymph node cells, obtained before intestinal transplant. This sequence was found in a human donor who received an intestinal transplant. The chain's CDR3 is CASSHDGRSSYNEQFF. CDR3 DNA: TGCGCCAGCAGCCACGACGGGAGGAGCTCCTACAATGAGCAGTTCTTC.